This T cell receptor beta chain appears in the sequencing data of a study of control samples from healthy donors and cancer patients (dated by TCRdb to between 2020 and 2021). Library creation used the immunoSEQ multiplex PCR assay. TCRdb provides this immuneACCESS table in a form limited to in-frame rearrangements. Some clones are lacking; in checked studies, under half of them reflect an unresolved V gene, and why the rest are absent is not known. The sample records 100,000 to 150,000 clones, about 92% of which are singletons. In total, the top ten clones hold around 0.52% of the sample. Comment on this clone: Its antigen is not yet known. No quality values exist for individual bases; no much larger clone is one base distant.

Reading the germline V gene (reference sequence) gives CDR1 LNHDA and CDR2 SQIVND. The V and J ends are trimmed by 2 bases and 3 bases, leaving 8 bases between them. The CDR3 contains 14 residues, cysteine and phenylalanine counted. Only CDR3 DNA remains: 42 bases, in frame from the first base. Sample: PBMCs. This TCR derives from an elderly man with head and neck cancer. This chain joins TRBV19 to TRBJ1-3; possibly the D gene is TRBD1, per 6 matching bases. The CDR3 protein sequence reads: CASSIPGVGNTIYF. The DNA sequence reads TGTGCCAGTAGTATACCAGGGGTTGGAAACACCATATATTTT.